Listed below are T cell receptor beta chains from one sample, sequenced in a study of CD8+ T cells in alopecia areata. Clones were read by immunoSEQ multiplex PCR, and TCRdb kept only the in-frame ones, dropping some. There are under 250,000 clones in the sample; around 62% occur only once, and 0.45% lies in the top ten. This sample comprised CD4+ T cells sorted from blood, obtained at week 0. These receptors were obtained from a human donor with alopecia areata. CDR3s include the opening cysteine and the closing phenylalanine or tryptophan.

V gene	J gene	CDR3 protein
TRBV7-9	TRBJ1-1	CASSSTEYTEAFF
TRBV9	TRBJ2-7	CASGPSSYEQYF
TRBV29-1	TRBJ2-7	CSVLGQGLRYEQYF
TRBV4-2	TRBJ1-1	CASSQSSRSEAFF
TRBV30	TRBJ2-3	CAWRESTDTQYF
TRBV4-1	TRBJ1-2	CASSHPRGQHYGYTF
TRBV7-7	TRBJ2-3	CASSPIDTQYF
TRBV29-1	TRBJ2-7	CSVGVRQGTYEQYF
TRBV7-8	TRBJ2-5	CASIPLGVIRETQYF
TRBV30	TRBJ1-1	CACHRTGGGTEAFF
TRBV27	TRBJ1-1	CASSLRQSNTEAFF
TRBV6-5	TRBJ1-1	CASSYSWQNEAFF
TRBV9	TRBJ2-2	CASSVPGELFF
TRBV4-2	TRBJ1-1	CASSQSGLLNTEAFF
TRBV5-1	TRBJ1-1	CASSVLTGSTEAFF
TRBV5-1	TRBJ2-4	CASSLGQGAKNIQYF
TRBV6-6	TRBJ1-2	CASSPFQGSLYGYTF
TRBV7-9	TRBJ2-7	CASSRNPYEQYF
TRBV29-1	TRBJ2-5	CSVAQETQYF
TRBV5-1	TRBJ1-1	CASSPGQGAEEAFF
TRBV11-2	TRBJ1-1	CASSANRDREAFF
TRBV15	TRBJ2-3	CATSRQGTDTQYF